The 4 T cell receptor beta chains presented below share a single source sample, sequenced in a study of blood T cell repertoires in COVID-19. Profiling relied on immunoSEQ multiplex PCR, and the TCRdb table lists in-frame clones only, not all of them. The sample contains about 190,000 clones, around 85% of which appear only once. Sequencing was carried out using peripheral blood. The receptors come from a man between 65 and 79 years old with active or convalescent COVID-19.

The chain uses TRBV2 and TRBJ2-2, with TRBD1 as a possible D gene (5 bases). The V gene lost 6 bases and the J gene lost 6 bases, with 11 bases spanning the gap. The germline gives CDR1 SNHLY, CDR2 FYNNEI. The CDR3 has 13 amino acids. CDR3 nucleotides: TGTGCCAGCAGGGGGCCCCAGGCCGGGGAGCTGTTTTTT. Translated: CASRGPQAGELFF.

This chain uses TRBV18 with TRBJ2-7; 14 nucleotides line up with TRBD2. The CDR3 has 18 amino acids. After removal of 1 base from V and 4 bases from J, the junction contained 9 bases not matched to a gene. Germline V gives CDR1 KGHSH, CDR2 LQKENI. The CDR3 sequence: CASSPRTGTSGSRYEQYF. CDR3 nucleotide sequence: TGTGCCAGCTCACCACGAACAGGGACTAGCGGGAGTCGATACGAGCAGTACTTC. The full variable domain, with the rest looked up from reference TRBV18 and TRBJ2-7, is NAGVMQNPRHLVRRRGQEARLRCSPMKGHSHVYWYRQLPEEGLKFMVYLQKENIIDESGMPKERFSAEFPKEGPSILRIQQVVRGDSAAYFCASSPRTGTSGSRYEQYFGPGTRLTVT.

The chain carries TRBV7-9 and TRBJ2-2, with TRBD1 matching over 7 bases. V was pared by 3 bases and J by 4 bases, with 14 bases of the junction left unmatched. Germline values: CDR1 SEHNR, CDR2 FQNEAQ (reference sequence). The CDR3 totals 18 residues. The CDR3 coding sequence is TGTGCCAGCAGCTTCGGGACAGCCGATTTTGGTGGCACCGGGGAGCTGTTTTTT. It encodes CASSFGTADFGGTGELFF.

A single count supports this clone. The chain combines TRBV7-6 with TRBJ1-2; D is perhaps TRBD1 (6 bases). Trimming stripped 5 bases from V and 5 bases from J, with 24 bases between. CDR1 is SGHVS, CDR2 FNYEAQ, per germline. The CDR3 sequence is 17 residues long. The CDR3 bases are TGTGCCAGCAGCCCAATCACTGGACAGCGTGAAAGATATGGCTACACCTTC. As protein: CASSPITGQRERYGYTF.